This paragraph covers one T cell receptor beta chain sequence. The protocol was immunoSEQ multiplex PCR, while the TCRdb copy is restricted to in-frame clones and leaves out a portion. The data contain under 150,000 clones, about 94% of them singletons. Germline V gene data show CDR1 as ENHRY and CDR2 as SYGVKD. With 2 bases removed from V and 5 bases from J, the gap between germline ends came to 3 bases. CDR3 size: 12 residues. The data stem from a study of control samples from healthy donors and cancer patients. The sequence came from a young man in good health. The sequenced sample consisted of blood. The rearrangement links TRBV10-3 to TRBJ2-2; no clear D. The CDR3 coding sequence is TGTGCCATCAGTGAGGGGACCGGGGAGCTGTTTTTT. Encoded protein: CAISEGTGELFF.